These T cell receptor beta chains were read from a single sample in a study of glioma-infiltrating T cells. TCRdb redid the calling of the multiplex PCR reads with MiXCR, one entry per CDR3 protein. The sample consists of more than 90,000 distinct CDR3 sequences, roughly 40% of them appearing once. Sequences were obtained from glioma tissue, nonneoplastic brain tissue, or PBMCs (not recorded which). Source of these receptors: a human donor with low-grade glioma or glioblastoma, undergoing nonglioma brain surgery, or in good health (not recorded which). Both conserved end residues are part of each CDR3. A D gene is named only where the DNA matches it firmly.

- TRBV20-1 CSAPKFSHNEQFF
- TRBV11-3 CASSLVGTLTDTQYF
- TRBV10-2 CASSAYNTEAFF
- TRBV6-1 CASSQSRSSGANVLTF
- TRBV28 CASNGQKGNQPQLF
- TRBV12-3/TRBV12-4 CASSLCGYDYTF
- TRBV6-2/TRBV6-3 CASSYGTYNEQFF
- TRBV12-3/TRBV12-4 CASSLGADTQYF
TRBD2 TRBV7-8 CASSPPTSGRLYNEQFF
TRBD1 TRBV20-1 CSANPGQGHVNTEAFF
- TRBV5-5 CASSLLALEQFF
TRBD1 TRBV24-1 CATSADRGRYQETQYF
- TRBV6-2/TRBV6-3 CASSRRGLGGEQFF
- TRBV2 CASFNTEAFF
TRBD2 TRBV2 CASSELGTSEQFF
- TRBV20-1 CSATPTGNYGYTF
- TRBV25-1 CASRGDLSYEQYF
TRBD1 TRBV6-1 CASSEGTGGRETQYF
- TRBV7-9 CAISHLRDSEAQYF
- TRBV2 CASSSDTTADEQYFGPYNEQFF
- TRBV28 CASSSDDVEKLSF
TRBD1 TRBV10-3 CATISDRGNNYNEQFF
- TRBV29-1 CSVDGGGLLDTQYF
TRBD1 TRBV19 CASSAGTGEYNEQFF
- TRBV5-5 CASSLGADTYEQYF
- TRBV19 CASSSGPPGGEQFF
TRBD2 TRBV6-2/TRBV6-3 CASSLTGTTRRSSYEQYF
- TRBV6-8 CASSPSGQSGYTF
TRBD2 TRBV5-4 CASSLALAGGGPDTQYF
- TRBV7-2 CASSRGTSLSGYTF
TRBD1 TRBV6-2/TRBV6-3 CASGRDRGLVNSPLHF
TRBD1 TRBV20-1 CSANRGGYGYTF
TRBD1 TRBV20-1 CSASGTGENTEAFF
TRBD1 TRBV29-1 CSVGQGGTEAFF
TRBD1 TRBV7-2 CASGCGTGGSMDGYTF
- TRBV4-1 CASSLASGIYNKQLF
TRBD2 TRBV7-3 CASSLLLAGAGRGELFF
TRBD2 TRBV6-2/TRBV6-3 CASSLSNSGGRQEQYF
- TRBV7-2 CARSFWAEEAFF
TRBD1 TRBV5-1 CASSPRGRNWYEQYF
TRBD2 TRBV9 CASSTPGLAGGDTNYNEQFF
- TRBV28 CASSPAVFAPEAFF
TRBD1 TRBV7-9 CASSFPGQGNEQYF
TRBD1 TRBV5-1 CASSFGTGTYNEQFF
- TRBV15 CATSREDGDNSPLHF
TRBD1 TRBV6-2/TRBV6-3 CASSRGKGPYDEQFF
TRBD2 TRBV3-1 CASSQPYPLAGGTSNTGELFF
TRBD1 TRBV2 CASSEHKGASRYTF
TRBD1 TRBV7-2 CASGPLGTGGGQPQHF
- TRBV6-6 CASSSSSAEPANYGDTF
- TRBV28 CASSFRPTDTQYF
TRBD2 TRBV19 CASGTSGYNEQFF
TRBD2 TRBV6-2/TRBV6-3 CASSRSGDRNEQFF
- TRBV28 CASSPQTRNYGYTF
TRBD1 TRBV3-1 CASSPGQGAKSQYF
- TRBV6-1 CANSPGTQTSTDTQYF
- TRBV6-2/TRBV6-3 CASSPAGGPDNEQFF
- TRBV20-1 CSAGSSAYEQYF
TRBD1 TRBV12-3/TRBV12-4 CASRQGSGSNQPQHF
- TRBV6-2/TRBV6-3 CASSWTWGSYEQYF